The rows below give T cell receptor beta chains drawn from one sample of a study of blood T cell repertoires in COVID-19. Assay: immunoSEQ multiplex PCR; the TCRdb copy retains only in-frame clones and omits some. The sample carries hundreds of thousands of clones, about nine tenths recorded once. Sequenced material: peripheral blood. The origin of the receptors is a woman aged 25 to 39 with COVID-19, enrolled during active disease. The CDR3 runs from the conserved cysteine through the conserved F or W. The order of the fields is J gene, D gene, CDR3 length, V gene, clone size, CDR3 protein, CDR3 DNA. D genes are given only for firm matches. Clone size appears in some rows only: once, few, many, or a class for an expanded clone.

J gene: TRBJ2-2; D gene: TRBD1; CDR3 length: 14; V gene: TRBV19; clone size: -; CDR3 protein: CASSEDRGPGELFF; CDR3 DNA: TGTGCCAGTAGCGAGGACAGGGGGCCCGGGGAGCTGTTTTTT
J gene: TRBJ1-1; D gene: -; CDR3 length: 13; V gene: TRBV7-9; clone size: -; CDR3 protein: CASSLQGMTEAFF; CDR3 DNA: TGTGCCAGCAGCCTCCAGGGTATGACTGAAGCTTTCTTT
J gene: TRBJ2-1; D gene: TRBD2; CDR3 length: 16; V gene: TRBV7-2; clone size: -; CDR3 protein: CASSLLGLAGVDEQFF; CDR3 DNA: TGTGCCAGCAGCTTATTAGGGCTAGCGGGAGTGGATGAGCAGTTCTTC
J gene: TRBJ1-1; D gene: -; CDR3 length: 17; V gene: TRBV10-2; clone size: once; CDR3 protein: CASSESGGGSMNTEAFF; CDR3 DNA: TGCGCCAGCAGTGAGTCCGGGGGGGGTTCAATGAACACTGAAGCTTTCTTT
J gene: TRBJ1-2; D gene: -; CDR3 length: 13; V gene: TRBV11-2; clone size: once; CDR3 protein: CASSFQGINGYTF; CDR3 DNA: TGTGCCAGCAGCTTCCAGGGAATAAATGGCTACACCTTC
J gene: TRBJ2-2; D gene: TRBD1; CDR3 length: 16; V gene: TRBV19; clone size: -; CDR3 protein: CASSPYRGLNTGELFF; CDR3 DNA: TGTGCCAGTAGTCCGTACAGGGGGCTTAACACCGGGGAGCTGTTTTTT
J gene: TRBJ1-2; D gene: -; CDR3 length: 16; V gene: TRBV7-8; clone size: -; CDR3 protein: CASSLAGGGDPYGYTF; CDR3 DNA: TGTGCCAGCAGCTTAGCGGGGGGAGGAGATCCCTATGGCTACACCTTC
J gene: TRBJ2-2; D gene: TRBD2; CDR3 length: 18; V gene: TRBV13; clone size: -; CDR3 protein: CASSFPGLAGGINGELFF; CDR3 DNA: TGTGCCAGCAGTTTCCCGGGACTAGCGGGAGGAATTAACGGGGAGCTGTTTTTT
J gene: TRBJ2-7; D gene: TRBD1; CDR3 length: 13; V gene: TRBV10-3; clone size: -; CDR3 protein: CASGQGLSYEQYF; CDR3 DNA: TGTGCCTCCGGACAGGGCCTCTCCTACGAGCAGTACTTC
J gene: TRBJ1-5; D gene: TRBD1; CDR3 length: 13; V gene: TRBV10-3; clone size: -; CDR3 protein: CANQDRVNQPQHF; CDR3 DNA: TGTGCCAACCAGGACAGGGTTAATCAGCCCCAGCATTTT
J gene: TRBJ2-6; D gene: -; CDR3 length: 16; V gene: TRBV6-4; clone size: -; CDR3 protein: CASIGTPVSGANVLTF; CDR3 DNA: TGTGCCAGCATCGGGACACCAGTCTCTGGGGCCAACGTCCTGACTTTC
J gene: TRBJ1-1; D gene: TRBD1; CDR3 length: 15; V gene: TRBV18; clone size: -; CDR3 protein: CASSPRTGEDTEAFF; CDR3 DNA: TGTGCCAGCTCACCGCGGACAGGGGAGGACACTGAAGCTTTCTTT
J gene: TRBJ2-1; D gene: -; CDR3 length: 15; V gene: TRBV7-8; clone size: few; CDR3 protein: CASSAGQSSYNEQFF; CDR3 DNA: TGTGCCAGCAGCGCCGGACAAAGCTCCTACAATGAGCAGTTCTTC
J gene: TRBJ1-2; D gene: -; CDR3 length: 15; V gene: TRBV9; clone size: -; CDR3 protein: CASSSSSTGPRGYTF; CDR3 DNA: TGTGCCAGCAGCTCCTCCTCCACAGGGCCAAGGGGCTACACCTTC
J gene: TRBJ1-1; D gene: -; CDR3 length: 13; V gene: TRBV28; clone size: few; CDR3 protein: CASSPGLNTEAFF; CDR3 DNA: TGTGCCAGCAGTCCAGGATTGAACACTGAAGCTTTCTTT
J gene: TRBJ2-1; D gene: -; CDR3 length: 13; V gene: TRBV11-2; clone size: -; CDR3 protein: CGNPGVPGNEQFF; CDR3 DNA: TGTGGCAACCCGGGGGTTCCGGGTAATGAGCAGTTCTTC
J gene: TRBJ2-3; D gene: -; CDR3 length: 13; V gene: TRBV28; clone size: -; CDR3 protein: CASSRVGTDTQYF; CDR3 DNA: TGTGCCAGCTCCAGGGTTGGGACAGATACGCAGTATTTT
J gene: TRBJ2-1; D gene: -; CDR3 length: 14; V gene: TRBV11-3; clone size: -; CDR3 protein: CASSLVRGSNEQFF; CDR3 DNA: TGTGCCAGCAGCTTAGTCAGGGGTAGCAATGAGCAGTTCTTC
J gene: TRBJ1-4; D gene: -; CDR3 length: 16; V gene: TRBV28; clone size: -; CDR3 protein: CASSLPREATNEKLFF; CDR3 DNA: TGTGCCAGCAGTTTACCCAGGGAGGCAACTAATGAAAAACTGTTTTTT
J gene: TRBJ2-3; D gene: -; CDR3 length: 13; V gene: TRBV5-1; clone size: -; CDR3 protein: CASSLTGLDTQYF; CDR3 DNA: TGCGCCAGCAGCTTGACAGGGTTAGATACGCAGTATTTT
J gene: TRBJ1-1; D gene: -; CDR3 length: 16; V gene: TRBV7-8; clone size: -; CDR3 protein: CASSLARNRRNTEAFF; CDR3 DNA: TGTGCCAGCAGCTTAGCGCGCAATAGGAGGAACACTGAAGCTTTCTTT
J gene: TRBJ2-7; D gene: TRBD1; CDR3 length: 16; V gene: TRBV14; clone size: -; CDR3 protein: CASSPRTGGRSYEQYF; CDR3 DNA: TGTGCCAGCAGCCCCAGGACAGGGGGAAGATCCTACGAGCAGTACTTC
J gene: TRBJ1-6; D gene: -; CDR3 length: 16; V gene: TRBV2; clone size: -; CDR3 protein: CASSDVAGSYNSPLHF; CDR3 DNA: TGTGCCAGCAGTGACGTCGCGGGTTCATATAATTCACCCCTCCACTTT
J gene: TRBJ2-5; D gene: TRBD2; CDR3 length: 17; V gene: TRBV7-2; clone size: -; CDR3 protein: CASSSRLAGVGGETQYF; CDR3 DNA: TGTGCCAGCAGCTCTCGACTAGCGGGAGTTGGGGGAGAGACCCAGTACTTC
J gene: TRBJ2-1; D gene: TRBD1; CDR3 length: 15; V gene: TRBV7-6; clone size: -; CDR3 protein: CASSLGTGARGEQFF; CDR3 DNA: TGTGCCAGCAGCTTAGGGACAGGGGCCCGGGGTGAGCAGTTCTTC
J gene: TRBJ1-2; D gene: TRBD1; CDR3 length: 13; V gene: TRBV12-3/TRBV12-4; clone size: once; CDR3 protein: CASSLGQGGGYTF; CDR3 DNA: TGTGCCAGCAGTCTTGGACAGGGTGGTGGCTACACCTTC
J gene: TRBJ1-2; D gene: -; CDR3 length: 15; V gene: TRBV4-1; clone size: once; CDR3 protein: CASSQGVDNSYGYTF; CDR3 DNA: TGCGCCAGCAGCCAAGGGGTGGACAACTCCTATGGCTACACCTTC
J gene: TRBJ2-3; D gene: TRBD2; CDR3 length: 16; V gene: TRBV28; clone size: -; CDR3 protein: CASSLSSSGSTDTQYF; CDR3 DNA: TGTGCCAGCAGTTTATCCTCTAGCGGGAGCACAGATACGCAGTATTTT
J gene: TRBJ1-3; D gene: -; CDR3 length: 14; V gene: TRBV10-3; clone size: -; CDR3 protein: CAISGPPGGNTIYF; CDR3 DNA: TGTGCCATCAGTGGTCCCCCGGGGGGAAACACCATATATTTT
J gene: TRBJ2-1; D gene: -; CDR3 length: 16; V gene: TRBV6-5; clone size: -; CDR3 protein: CASSYSRGPLGNEQFF; CDR3 DNA: TGTGCCAGCAGTTACTCGCGGGGGCCGCTCGGCAATGAGCAGTTCTTC
J gene: TRBJ2-7; D gene: -; CDR3 length: 12; V gene: TRBV6-5; clone size: -; CDR3 protein: CASGTPYYEQYF; CDR3 DNA: TGTGCCAGCGGGACACCTTACTACGAGCAGTACTTC
J gene: TRBJ2-4; D gene: TRBD2; CDR3 length: 17; V gene: TRBV7-9; clone size: -; CDR3 protein: CASSLARREGAKNIQYF; CDR3 DNA: TGTGCCAGCAGCTTAGCGCGCAGGGAGGGAGCCAAAAACATTCAGTACTTC
J gene: TRBJ2-7; D gene: -; CDR3 length: 14; V gene: TRBV15; clone size: -; CDR3 protein: CATSLRSLSYEQYF; CDR3 DNA: TGTGCCACCAGCTTGAGGAGCCTTTCTTACGAGCAGTACTTC
J gene: TRBJ2-1; D gene: TRBD2; CDR3 length: 15; V gene: TRBV7-9; clone size: -; CDR3 protein: CASSPVAGEANEQFF; CDR3 DNA: TGTGCCAGCAGCCCAGTAGCGGGAGAGGCCAATGAGCAGTTCTTC
J gene: TRBJ2-7; D gene: TRBD1; CDR3 length: 12; V gene: TRBV3-1/TRBV3-2; clone size: -; CDR3 protein: CASRDRGHEQYF; CDR3 DNA: TGTGCCAGCCGGGACAGGGGCCACGAGCAGTACTTC